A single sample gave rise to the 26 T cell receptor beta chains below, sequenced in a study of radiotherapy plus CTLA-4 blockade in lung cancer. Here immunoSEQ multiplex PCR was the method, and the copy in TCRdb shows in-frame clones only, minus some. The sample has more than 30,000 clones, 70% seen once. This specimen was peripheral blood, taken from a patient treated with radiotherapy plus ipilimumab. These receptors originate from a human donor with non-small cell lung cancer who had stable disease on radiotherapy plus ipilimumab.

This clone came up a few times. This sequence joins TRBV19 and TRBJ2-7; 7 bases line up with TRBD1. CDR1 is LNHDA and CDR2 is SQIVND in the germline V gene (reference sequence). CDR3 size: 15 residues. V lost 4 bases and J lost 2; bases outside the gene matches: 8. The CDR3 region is CASSKRTGRAYEQYF. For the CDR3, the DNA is TGTGCCAGTAGTAAACGGACAGGCAGGGCCTACGAGCAGTACTTC.

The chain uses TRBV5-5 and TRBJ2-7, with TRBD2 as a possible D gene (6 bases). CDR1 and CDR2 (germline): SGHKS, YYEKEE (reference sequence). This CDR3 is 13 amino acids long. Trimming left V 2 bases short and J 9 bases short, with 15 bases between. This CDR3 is CASSLQEARGQYF. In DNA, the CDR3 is TGTGCCAGCAGCTTACAAGAAGCGCGGGGGCAGTACTTC. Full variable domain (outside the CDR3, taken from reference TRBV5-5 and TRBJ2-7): DAGVTQSPTHLIKTRGQQVTLRCSPISGHKSVSWYQQVLGQGPQFIFQYYEKEERGRGNFPDRFSARQFPNYSSELNVNALLLGDSALYLCASSLQEARGQYFGPGTRLTVT.

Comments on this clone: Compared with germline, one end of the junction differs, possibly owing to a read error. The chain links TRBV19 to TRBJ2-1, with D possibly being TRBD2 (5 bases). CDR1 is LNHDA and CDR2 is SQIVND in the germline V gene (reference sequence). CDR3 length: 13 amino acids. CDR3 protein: CAPGLSSYNEQFF. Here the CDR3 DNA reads TGCGCTCCGGGATTGAGCTCCTACAATGAGCAGTTCTTC.

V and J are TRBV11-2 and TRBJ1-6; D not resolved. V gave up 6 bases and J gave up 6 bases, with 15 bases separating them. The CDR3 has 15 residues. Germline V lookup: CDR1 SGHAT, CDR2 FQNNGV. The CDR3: CASRPPGSGNSPLHF. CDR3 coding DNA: TGTGCCAGCAGACCTCCGGGGAGCGGTAATTCACCCCTCCACTTT.

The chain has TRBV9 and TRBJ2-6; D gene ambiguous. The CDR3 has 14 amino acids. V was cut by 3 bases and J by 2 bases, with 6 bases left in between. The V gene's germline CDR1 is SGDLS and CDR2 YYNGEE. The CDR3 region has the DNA TGTGCCAGCAGCGAGGTGGCTGGGGCCAACGTCCTGACTTTC. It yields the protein CASSEVAGANVLTF.

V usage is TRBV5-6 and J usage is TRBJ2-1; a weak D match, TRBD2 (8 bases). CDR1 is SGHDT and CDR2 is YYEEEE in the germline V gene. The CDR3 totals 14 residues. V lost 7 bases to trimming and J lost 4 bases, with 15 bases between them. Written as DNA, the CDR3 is TGTGCCAGCGACGGGAGGGGGCCTTACAATGAGCAGTTCTTC. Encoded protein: CASDGRGPYNEQFF.

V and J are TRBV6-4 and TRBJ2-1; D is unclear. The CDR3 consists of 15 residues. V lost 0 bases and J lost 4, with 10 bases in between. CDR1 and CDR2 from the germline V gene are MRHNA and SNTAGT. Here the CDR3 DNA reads TGTGCCAGCAGTGACTCTGCGGAGCCGTACAATGAGCAGTTCTTC. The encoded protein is CASSDSAEPYNEQFF.

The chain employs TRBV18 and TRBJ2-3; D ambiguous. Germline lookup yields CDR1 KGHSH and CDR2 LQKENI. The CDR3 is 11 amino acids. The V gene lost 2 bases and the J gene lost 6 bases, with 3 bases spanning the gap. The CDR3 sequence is CASSPTDTQYF. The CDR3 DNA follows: TGTGCCAGCTCACCAACCGATACGCAGTATTTT.

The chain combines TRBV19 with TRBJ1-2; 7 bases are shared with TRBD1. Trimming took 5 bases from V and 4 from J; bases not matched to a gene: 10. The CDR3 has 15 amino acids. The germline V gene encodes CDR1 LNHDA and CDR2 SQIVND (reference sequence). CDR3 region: CASSGGQLPPYGYTF. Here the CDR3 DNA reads TGTGCCAGTAGTGGGGGACAGTTACCTCCCTATGGCTACACCTTC.

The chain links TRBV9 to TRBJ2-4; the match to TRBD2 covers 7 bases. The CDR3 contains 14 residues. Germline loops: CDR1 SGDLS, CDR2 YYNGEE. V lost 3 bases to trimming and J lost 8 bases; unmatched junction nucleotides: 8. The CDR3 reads CASSGTGSGDIQYF. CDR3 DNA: TGTGCCAGCAGCGGTACCGGGAGCGGGGACATTCAGTACTTC.

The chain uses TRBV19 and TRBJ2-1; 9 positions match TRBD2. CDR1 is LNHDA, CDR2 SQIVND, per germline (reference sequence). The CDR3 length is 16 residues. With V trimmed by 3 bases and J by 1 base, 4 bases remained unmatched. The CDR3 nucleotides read TGTGCCAGTAGTATTTCTAGCGGGAATTCCTACAATGAGCAGTTCTTC. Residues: CASSISSGNSYNEQFF.

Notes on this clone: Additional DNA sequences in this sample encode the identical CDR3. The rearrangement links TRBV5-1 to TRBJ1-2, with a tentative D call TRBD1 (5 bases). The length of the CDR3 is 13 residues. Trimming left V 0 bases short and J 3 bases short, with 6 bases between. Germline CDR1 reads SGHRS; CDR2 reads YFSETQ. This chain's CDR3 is CASSLAGDYGYTF. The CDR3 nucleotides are TGCGCCAGCAGCTTGGCGGGGGACTATGGCTACACCTTC. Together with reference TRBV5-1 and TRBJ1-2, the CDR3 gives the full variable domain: KAGVTQTPRYLIKTRGQQVTLSCSPISGHRSVSWYQQTPGQGLQFLFEYFSETQRNKGNFPGRFSGRQFSNSRSEMNVSTLELGDSALYLCASSLAGDYGYTFGSGTRLTVV.

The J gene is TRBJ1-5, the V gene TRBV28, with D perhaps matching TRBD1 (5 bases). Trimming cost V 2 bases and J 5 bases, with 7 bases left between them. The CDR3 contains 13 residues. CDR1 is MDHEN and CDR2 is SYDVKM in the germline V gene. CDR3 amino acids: CASSLTGHQPQHF. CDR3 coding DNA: TGTGCCAGCAGTTTAACGGGGCATCAGCCCCAGCATTTT.

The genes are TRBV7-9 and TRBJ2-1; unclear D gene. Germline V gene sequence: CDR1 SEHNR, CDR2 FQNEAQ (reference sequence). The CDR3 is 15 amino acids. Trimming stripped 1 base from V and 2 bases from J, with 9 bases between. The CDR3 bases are TGTGCCAGCAGCTTAGGAGATGGGGCCTACAATGAGCAGTTCTTC. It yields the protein CASSLGDGAYNEQFF. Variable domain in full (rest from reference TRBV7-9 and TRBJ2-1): DTGVSQNPRHKITKRGQNVTFRCDPISEHNRLYWYRQTLGQGPEFLTYFQNEAQLEKSRLLSDRFSAERPKGSFSTLEIQRTEQGDSAMYLCASSLGDGAYNEQFFGPGTRLTVL.

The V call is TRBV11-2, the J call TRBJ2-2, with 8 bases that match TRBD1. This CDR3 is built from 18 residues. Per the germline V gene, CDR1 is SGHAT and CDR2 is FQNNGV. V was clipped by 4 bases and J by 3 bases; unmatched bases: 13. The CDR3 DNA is TGTGCCAGCAGCTACATCAAACAGGGGGTTTGGGACACCGGGGAGCTGTTTTTT. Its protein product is CASSYIKQGVWDTGELFF.

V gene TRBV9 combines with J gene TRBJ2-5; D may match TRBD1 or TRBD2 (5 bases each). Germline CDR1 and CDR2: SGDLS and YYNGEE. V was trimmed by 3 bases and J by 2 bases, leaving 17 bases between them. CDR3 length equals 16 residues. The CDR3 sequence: CASSDPGAGGQETQYF. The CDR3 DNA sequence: TGTGCCAGCAGCGATCCCGGGGCAGGCGGGCAAGAGACCCAGTACTTC.

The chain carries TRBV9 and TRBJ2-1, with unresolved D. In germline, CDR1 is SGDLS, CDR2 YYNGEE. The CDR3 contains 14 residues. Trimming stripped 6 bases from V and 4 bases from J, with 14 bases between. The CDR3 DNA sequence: TGTGCCAGCAACCGCGAGGCCTTGTACAATGAGCAGTTCTTC. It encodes CASNREALYNEQFF.

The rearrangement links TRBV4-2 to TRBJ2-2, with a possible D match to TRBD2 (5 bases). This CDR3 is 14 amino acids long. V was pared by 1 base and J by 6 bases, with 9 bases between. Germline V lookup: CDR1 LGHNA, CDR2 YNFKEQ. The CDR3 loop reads CASSQGRLPGELFF. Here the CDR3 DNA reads TGTGCCAGCAGCCAAGGAAGACTACCCGGGGAGCTGTTTTTT.

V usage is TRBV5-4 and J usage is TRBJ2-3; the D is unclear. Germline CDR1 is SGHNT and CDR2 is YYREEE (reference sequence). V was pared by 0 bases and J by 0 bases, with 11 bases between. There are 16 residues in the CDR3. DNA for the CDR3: TGTGCCAGCAGCTTGGTAATTTCTCCTAGCACAGATACGCAGTATTTT. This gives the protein CASSLVISPSTDTQYF.

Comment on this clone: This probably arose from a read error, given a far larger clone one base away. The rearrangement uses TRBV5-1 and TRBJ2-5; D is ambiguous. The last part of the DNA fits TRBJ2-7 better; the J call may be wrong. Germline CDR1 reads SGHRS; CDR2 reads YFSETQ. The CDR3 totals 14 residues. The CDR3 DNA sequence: TGCGCCAGCAGCCTGGTAGTCAGTCCCTACGAGCAGTACTTC. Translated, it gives CASSLVVSPYEQYF.

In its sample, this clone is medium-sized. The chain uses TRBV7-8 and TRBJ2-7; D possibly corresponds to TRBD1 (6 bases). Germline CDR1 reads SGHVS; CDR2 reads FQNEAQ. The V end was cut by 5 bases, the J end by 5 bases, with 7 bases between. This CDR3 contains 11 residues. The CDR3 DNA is TGTGCCAGCAGCGACAGGAACGAGCAGTACTTC. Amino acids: CASSDRNEQYF.

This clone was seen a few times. CDR3 DNA: TGTGCCAGCAGCTCTTCAGGGTTGGAGACCCAGTACTTC. Translated, it gives CASSSSGLETQYF. The chain carries TRBV7-8 and TRBJ2-5, with D tentatively TRBD1 (5 bases). The CDR3 runs to 13 residues. The ends were cut back, 4 bases at V and 5 bases at J, with 11 bases in the middle. Germline CDR1 reads SGHVS; CDR2 reads FQNEAQ.

The CDR3 nucleotides read TGTGCCAGCAGCTTGGTTACTGGCTACGAGCAGTACTTC. Its protein product is CASSLVTGYEQYF. The V and J genes are TRBV5-6 and TRBJ2-7, with D unclear. In germline, CDR1 is SGHDT, CDR2 YYEEEE. The CDR3 spans 13 residues. The V end lost 0 bases, the J end lost 3 bases, and 7 bases lay between the germline ends. The full variable domain, rest sourced from reference TRBV5-6 and TRBJ2-7, is DAGVTQSPTHLIKTRGQQVTLRCSPKSGHDTVSWYQQALGQGPQFIFQYYEEEERQRGNFPDRFSGHQFPNYSSELNVNALLLGDSALYLCASSLVTGYEQYFGPGTRLTVT.

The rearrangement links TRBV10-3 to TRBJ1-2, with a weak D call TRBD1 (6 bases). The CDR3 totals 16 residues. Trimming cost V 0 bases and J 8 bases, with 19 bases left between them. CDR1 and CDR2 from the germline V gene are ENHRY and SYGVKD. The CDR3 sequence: CAISESGGEGISGYTF. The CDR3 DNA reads TGTGCCATCAGTGAGTCTGGGGGCGAAGGGATCTCAGGCTACACCTTC.

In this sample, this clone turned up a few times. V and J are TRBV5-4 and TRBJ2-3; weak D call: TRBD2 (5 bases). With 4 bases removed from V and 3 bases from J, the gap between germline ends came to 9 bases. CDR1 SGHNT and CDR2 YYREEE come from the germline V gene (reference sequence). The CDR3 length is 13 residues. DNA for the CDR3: TGTGCCAGCAGCCTCCCGGGGACAGATACGCAGTATTTT. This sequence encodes CASSLPGTDTQYF. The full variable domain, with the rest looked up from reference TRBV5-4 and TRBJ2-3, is ETGVTQSPTHLIKTRGQQVTLRCSSQSGHNTVSWYQQALGQGPQFIFQYYREEENGRGNFPPRFSGLQFPNYSSELNVNALELDDSALYLCASSLPGTDTQYFGPGTRLTVL.

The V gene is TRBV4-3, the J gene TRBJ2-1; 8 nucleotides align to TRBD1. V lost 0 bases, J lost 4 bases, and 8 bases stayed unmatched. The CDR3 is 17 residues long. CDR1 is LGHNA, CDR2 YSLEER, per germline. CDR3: CASSQDTPGQVYNEQFF. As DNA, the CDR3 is TGCGCCAGCAGCCAAGATACTCCGGGACAGGTTTACAATGAGCAGTTCTTC.